Reported below is one TCR beta chain. Its matching antigen is unknown. Only CD45RO-negative cells positively selected for CCR7 counted as naive CD8 cells, so terminally differentiated effector memory CD45RA+ cells were excluded. This sample stems from a study of shared clonotypes between healthy human individuals. Across the study: Plates per donor: three CD4 naive, three CD4 memory, two CD8 naive, one CD8 memory.

Whole-study findings and limits: Sharing across four donors was highest in naive CD4 (about 5%) and lowest in memory CD8 (approximately 0.4%).

Germline V CDR1 and CDR2: SNHLY, FYNNEI. The CDR3 loop spans 14 amino acids. V shed 2 bases and J shed 3 bases, with 11 bases lying between them. Investigators spread the genomic DNA of each subset evenly over several immunoSEQ plates. The method was immunoSEQ multiplex PCR; TCRdb's version includes in-frame clones alone and lacks a portion of them. The data contain over 2 million clones, about 95% of them singletons. The receptor was derived from a young man in good health. The chain is built from TRBV2 and TRBJ2-7; D is unclear. The sample comprised naive CD8+ T cells sorted from blood. CDR3: CASSELGVSYEQYF. The CDR3 nucleotides are TGTGCCAGCAGTGAACTAGGCGTTAGCTACGAGCAGTACTTC. The complete variable domain, with remaining parts taken from reference TRBV2 and TRBJ2-7, reads EPEVTQTPSHQVTQMGQEVILRCVPISNHLYFYWYRQILGQKVEFLVSFYNNEISEKSEIFDDQFSVERPDGSNFTLKIRSTKLEDSAMYFCASSELGVSYEQYFGPGTRLTVT.